This T cell receptor (beta chain) was documented in a study of identical twins listed by TCRdb under 2016. Study-wide context: TCR alpha and beta repertoires from monozygotic twins, unrelated adults of various ages and cord blood were deep-sequenced to test whether fetal clonotypes persist. To rule out contamination, the twin experiments were replicated at different times with different library preparation protocols. The research as a whole found: Because the same donors could not be followed over many years, the conclusions depended on cross-sectional statistical analysis. In beta out-of-frame sequences, excess twin sharing was weaker, because having fewer shared sequences lowered the signal-to-noise ratio. Zero-insertion analyses could be partly confounded by invariant T cells such as MAIT and iNKT, though diverse VJ usage argued against such confounding for most clonotypes. In monozygotic twins, out-of-frame TCR alpha sharing was systematically underestimated by recombination models, although the models agreed with sharing between unrelated individuals. Out-of-frame TCR alpha sequences shared between twins showed an excess of low generation-probability sequences compared with coincidental sharing between unrelated individuals. Abundant cord blood beta clonotypes carried fewer insertions; young adult naive repertoires showed a weaker similar trend, while memory repertoires showed none.

On this clonotype itself: Its antigen specificity is not known. The sample holds no much larger clone one base away, and base qualities are not on file.

Every donor in the study was a healthy Caucasian. The twin cohort comprised three pairs of female monozygotic twins, all aged about 18 to 30 years. The RNA used for TCR libraries was isolated from peripheral blood mononuclear cells. The receptor library was made with 5' RACE. The sequencer was an Illumina HiSeq 2000. Template switching introduced a universal primer binding site; the final cDNA contained a unique molecular identifier, enabling accurate counting of TCR cDNA molecules. Specific primers in the conserved constant-segment region were used to synthesize first-strand cDNA for the TCR alpha and beta chains. Each cDNA library was double barcoded, with a SMART-Mk sample barcode plus Illumina barcodes, to control for contamination. Two successive PCR steps introduced TruSeq adapter sequences along with Illumina sample barcodes. Sequencing of the TCR alpha and beta cDNA libraries was done on the Illumina HiSeq platform using custom primers. Per the authors' processing: MiGEC was used to process raw reads and extract unique molecular identifiers, and MiXCR was used to find CDR3 positions. Recombination models were inferred per individual with the repgenHMM and IGoR tools using an EM algorithm. The tcR package in R was used for shared clonotype analysis, with sharing normalized by the product of cloneset sizes. Out-of-frame nonproductive sequences were analyzed to study raw recombination free of thymic and clonal selection effects. TCRdb trimmed public reads at Q25 via fastp, called clones via MiXCR and kept in-frame beta chains. One record per CDR3 amino acid sequence lists the most common genes and DNA. V and J calls and clone size were set by TCRdb, not the authors. This sample comprises some 590,000 distinct CDR3 sequences, 9.5% to 10% of them detected only once. The ten largest clones capture 3% of the sample.

The CDR3 has 17 amino acids, counting the end cysteine and phenylalanine. Of all the DNA, just the CDR3 is kept, 51 bases in frame from base 1. CDR1 DFQATT and CDR2 SNEGSKA were looked up in the germline V gene (reference sequence). Trimming accounts for 3 bases at V and 0 bases at J, while the number of junction bases matched to no gene is 11. A further study also used this sample, focusing on yellow fever vaccine responses in identical twins. Drawing on the second study: The T cell response to vaccination in identical twins was reported by the authors to appear partly convergent and partly personalized. In identical twins, the study followed T cell clones that responded to the vaccine with precision.

This clonotype was obtained from a woman aged 18-29 years in good health. The sequence is built from TRBV20-1 and TRBJ1-1; a stretch of 9 junction bases matches TRBD1. The sample taken for sequencing was PBMCs. The CDR3 sequence is CSARGPGTGTMNTEAFF. The DNA is TGCAGTGCTAGGGGACCCGGGACAGGGACCATGAACACTGAAGCTTTCTTT.